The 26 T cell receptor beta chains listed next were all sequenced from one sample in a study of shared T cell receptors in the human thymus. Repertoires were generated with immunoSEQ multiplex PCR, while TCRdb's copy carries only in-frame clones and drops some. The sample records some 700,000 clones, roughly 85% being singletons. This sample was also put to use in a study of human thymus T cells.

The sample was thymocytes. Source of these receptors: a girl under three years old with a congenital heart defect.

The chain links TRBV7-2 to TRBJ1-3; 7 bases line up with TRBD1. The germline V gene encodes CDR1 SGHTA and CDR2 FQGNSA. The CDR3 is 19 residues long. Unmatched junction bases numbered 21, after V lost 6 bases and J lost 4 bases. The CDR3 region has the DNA TGTGCCAGCAGTCCCCCCTTGGACAGGTTCGGGTTTGAGGGAAACACCATATATTTT. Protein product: CASSPPLDRFGFEGNTIYF. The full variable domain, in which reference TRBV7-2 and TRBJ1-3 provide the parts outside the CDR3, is GAGVSQSPSNKVTEKGKDVELRCDPISGHTALYWYRQSLGQGLEFLIYFQGNSAPDKSGLPSDRFSAERTGGSVSTLTIQRTQQEDSAVYLCASSPPLDRFGFEGNTIYFGEGSWLTVV.

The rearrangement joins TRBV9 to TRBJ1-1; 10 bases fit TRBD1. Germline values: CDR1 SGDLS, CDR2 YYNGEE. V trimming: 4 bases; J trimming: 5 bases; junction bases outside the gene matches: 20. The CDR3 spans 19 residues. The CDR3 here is CASSPRFDRGPVGRTEAFF. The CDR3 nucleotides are TGTGCCAGCAGCCCTCGGTTTGACAGGGGGCCTGTAGGAAGGACTGAAGCTTTCTTT.

This CDR3 is CAIRAGGPPGELFF. The DNA of the CDR3 is TGTGCCATCAGGGCGGGGGGGCCCCCCGGGGAGCTGTTTTTT. This chain links TRBV10-3 with TRBJ2-2, with 9 positions matching TRBD2. Trimming at V came to 6 bases and at J to 6 bases, leaving 5 bases not matched to a gene. The V gene's germline CDR1 is ENHRY and CDR2 SYGVKD. The CDR3 covers 14 residues.

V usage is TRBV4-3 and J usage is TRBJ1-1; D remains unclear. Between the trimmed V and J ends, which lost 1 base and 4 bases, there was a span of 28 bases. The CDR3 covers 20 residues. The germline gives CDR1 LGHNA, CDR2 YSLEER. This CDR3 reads CASSQALGSRNFYPSTEAFF. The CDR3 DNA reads TGCGCCAGCAGCCAAGCCCTAGGTTCCCGTAACTTTTACCCTTCCACTGAAGCTTTCTTT.

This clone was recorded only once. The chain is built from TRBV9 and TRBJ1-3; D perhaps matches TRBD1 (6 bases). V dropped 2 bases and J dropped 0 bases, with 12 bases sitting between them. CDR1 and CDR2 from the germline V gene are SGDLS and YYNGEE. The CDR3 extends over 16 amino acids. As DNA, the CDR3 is TGTGCCAGCAGCGTCACAGTCAGGGGCTCTGGAAACACCATATATTTT. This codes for CASSVTVRGSGNTIYF. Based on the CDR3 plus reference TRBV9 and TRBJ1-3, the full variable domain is DSGVTQTPKHLITATGQRVTLRCSPRSGDLSVYWYQQSLDQGLQFLIQYYNGEERAKGNILERFSAQQFPDLHSELNLSSLELGDSALYFCASSVTVRGSGNTIYFGEGSWLTVV.

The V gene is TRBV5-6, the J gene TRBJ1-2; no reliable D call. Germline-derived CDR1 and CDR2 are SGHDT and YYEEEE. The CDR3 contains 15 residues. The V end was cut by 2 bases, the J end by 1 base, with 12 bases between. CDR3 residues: CASSFTSTHNYGYTF. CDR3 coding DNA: TGTGCCAGCAGCTTCACATCCACGCATAACTATGGCTACACCTTC.

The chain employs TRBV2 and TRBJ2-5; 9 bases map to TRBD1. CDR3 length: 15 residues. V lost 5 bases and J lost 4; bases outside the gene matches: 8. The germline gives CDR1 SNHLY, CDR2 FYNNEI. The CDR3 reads CASSKGTGLSETQYF. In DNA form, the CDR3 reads TGTGCCAGCAGTAAAGGGACAGGGCTTTCAGAGACCCAGTACTTC.

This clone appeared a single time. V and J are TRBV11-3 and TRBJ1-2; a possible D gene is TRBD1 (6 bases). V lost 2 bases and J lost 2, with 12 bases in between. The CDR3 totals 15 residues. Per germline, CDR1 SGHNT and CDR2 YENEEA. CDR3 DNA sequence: TGTGCCAGCAGCTTACCTACAGGGTCCAACTATGGCTACACCTTC. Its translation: CASSLPTGSNYGYTF.

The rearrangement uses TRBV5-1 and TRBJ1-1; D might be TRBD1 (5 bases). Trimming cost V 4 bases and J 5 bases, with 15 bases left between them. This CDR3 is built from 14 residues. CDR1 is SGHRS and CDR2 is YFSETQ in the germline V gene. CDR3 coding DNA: TGCGCCAGCAGCCCGGAGGGGTGGGGGACTGAAGCTTTCTTT. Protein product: CASSPEGWGTEAFF. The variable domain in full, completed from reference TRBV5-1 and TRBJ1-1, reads KAGVTQTPRYLIKTRGQQVTLSCSPISGHRSVSWYQQTPGQGLQFLFEYFSETQRNKGNFPGRFSGRQFSNSRSEMNVSTLELGDSALYLCASSPEGWGTEAFFGQGTRLTVV.

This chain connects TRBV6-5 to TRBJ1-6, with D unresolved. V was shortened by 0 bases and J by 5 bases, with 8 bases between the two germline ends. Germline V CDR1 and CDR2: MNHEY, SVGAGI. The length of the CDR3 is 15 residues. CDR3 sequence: CASSYSQKDNSPLHF. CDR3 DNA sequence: TGTGCCAGCAGTTACTCACAGAAAGATAATTCACCCCTCCACTTT.

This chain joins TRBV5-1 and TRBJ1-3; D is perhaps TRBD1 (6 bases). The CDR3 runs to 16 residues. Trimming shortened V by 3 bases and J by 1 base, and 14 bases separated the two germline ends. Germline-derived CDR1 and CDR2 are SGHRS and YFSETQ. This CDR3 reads CASSWVDSKSGNTIYF. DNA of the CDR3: TGCGCCAGCAGCTGGGTGGACAGCAAATCTGGAAACACCATATATTTT.

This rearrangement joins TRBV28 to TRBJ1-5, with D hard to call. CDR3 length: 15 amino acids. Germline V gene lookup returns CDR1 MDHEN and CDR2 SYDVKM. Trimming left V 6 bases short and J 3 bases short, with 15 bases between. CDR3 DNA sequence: TGTGCCAGCAGCGTAGGAGTTAAATTCAATCAGCCCCAGCATTTT. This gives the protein CASSVGVKFNQPQHF.

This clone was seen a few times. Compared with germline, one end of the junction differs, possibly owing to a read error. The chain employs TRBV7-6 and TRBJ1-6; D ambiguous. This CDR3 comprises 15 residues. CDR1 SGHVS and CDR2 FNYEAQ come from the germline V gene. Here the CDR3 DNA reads TGTGCCAGCAGGTTAGGCAGCTCCTATAATTCACCCCTCCACTTT. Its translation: CASRLGSSYNSPLHF.

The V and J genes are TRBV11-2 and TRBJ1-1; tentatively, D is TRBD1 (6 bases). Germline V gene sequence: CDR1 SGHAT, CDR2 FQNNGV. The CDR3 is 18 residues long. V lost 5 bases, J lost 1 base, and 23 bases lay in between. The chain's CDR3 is CASSQGFESLGGNTEAFF. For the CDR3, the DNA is TGTGCCAGCAGCCAGGGGTTTGAAAGCCTAGGGGGGAACACTGAAGCTTTCTTT.

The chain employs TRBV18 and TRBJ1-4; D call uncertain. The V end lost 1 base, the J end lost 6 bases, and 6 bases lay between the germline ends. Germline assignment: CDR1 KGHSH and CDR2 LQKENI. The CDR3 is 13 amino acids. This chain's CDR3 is CASSPREHEKLFF. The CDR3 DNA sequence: TGTGCCAGCTCACCACGTGAGCATGAAAAACTGTTTTTT.

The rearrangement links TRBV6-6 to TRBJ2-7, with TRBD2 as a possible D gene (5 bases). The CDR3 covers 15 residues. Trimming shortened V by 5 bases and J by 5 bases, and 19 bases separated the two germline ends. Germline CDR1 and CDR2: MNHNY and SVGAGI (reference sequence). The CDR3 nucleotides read TGTGCCAGCAGTCGCGGCGGGCTGCAGGTCGACGAGCAGTACTTC. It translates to CASSRGGLQVDEQYF.

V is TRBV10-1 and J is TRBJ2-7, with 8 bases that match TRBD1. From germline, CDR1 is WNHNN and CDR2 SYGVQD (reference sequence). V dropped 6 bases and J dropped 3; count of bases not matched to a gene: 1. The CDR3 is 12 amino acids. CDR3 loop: CASSTGGYEQYF. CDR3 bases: TGCGCCAGCAGCACAGGGGGCTACGAGCAGTACTTC.

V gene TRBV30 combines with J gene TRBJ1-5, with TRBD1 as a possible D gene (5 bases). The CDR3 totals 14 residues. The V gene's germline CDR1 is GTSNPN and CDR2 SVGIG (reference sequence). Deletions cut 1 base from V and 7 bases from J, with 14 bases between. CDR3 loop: CAWSARRDGQPQHF. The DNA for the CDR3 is TGTGCCTGGAGTGCCCGCAGGGATGGCCAGCCCCAGCATTTT.

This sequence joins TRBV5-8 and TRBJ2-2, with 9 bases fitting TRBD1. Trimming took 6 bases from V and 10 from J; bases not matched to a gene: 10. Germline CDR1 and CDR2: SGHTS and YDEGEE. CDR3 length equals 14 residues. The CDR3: CASIPEQGAAELFF. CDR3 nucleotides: TGTGCCAGCATCCCAGAACAGGGGGCAGCGGAGCTGTTTTTT.

The CDR3 region is CASSLSSEGGMSNGYTF. The CDR3 bases are TGTGCCAGCAGCTTATCCTCTGAAGGGGGCATGTCGAACGGCTACACCTTC. The chain links TRBV7-9 to TRBJ1-2; 7 bases match TRBD1. After removal of 2 bases from V and 8 bases from J, the junction contained 17 bases not matched to a gene. CDR3 length: 17 amino acids. CDR1 is SEHNR, CDR2 FQNEAQ, per germline (reference sequence). The variable domain in full, with the rest retrieved from reference TRBV7-9 and TRBJ1-2, is DTGVSQNPRHKITKRGQNVTFRCDPISEHNRLYWYRQTLGQGPEFLTYFQNEAQLEKSRLLSDRFSAERPKGSFSTLEIQRTEQGDSAMYLCASSLSSEGGMSNGYTFGSGTRLTVV.

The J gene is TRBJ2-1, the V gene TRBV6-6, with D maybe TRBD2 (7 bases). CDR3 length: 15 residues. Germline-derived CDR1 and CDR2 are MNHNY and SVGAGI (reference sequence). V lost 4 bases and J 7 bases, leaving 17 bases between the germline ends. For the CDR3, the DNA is TGTGCCAGCAGTTTGGGGGGGCGTCGTCGGAATGAGCAGTTCTTC. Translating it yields CASSLGGRRRNEQFF.

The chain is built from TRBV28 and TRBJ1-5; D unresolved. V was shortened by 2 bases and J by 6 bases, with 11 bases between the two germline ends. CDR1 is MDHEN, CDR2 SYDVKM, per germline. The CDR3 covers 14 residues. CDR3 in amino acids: CASSLKGVSQPQHF. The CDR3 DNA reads TGTGCCAGCAGTTTAAAGGGAGTGAGTCAGCCCCAGCATTTT.

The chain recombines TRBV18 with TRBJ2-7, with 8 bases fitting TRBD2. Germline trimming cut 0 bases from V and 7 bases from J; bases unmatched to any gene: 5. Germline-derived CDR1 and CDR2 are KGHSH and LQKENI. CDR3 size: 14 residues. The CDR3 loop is CASSPPSGGGEQYF. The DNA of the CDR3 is TGTGCCAGCTCACCACCAAGCGGGGGCGGGGAGCAGTACTTC.

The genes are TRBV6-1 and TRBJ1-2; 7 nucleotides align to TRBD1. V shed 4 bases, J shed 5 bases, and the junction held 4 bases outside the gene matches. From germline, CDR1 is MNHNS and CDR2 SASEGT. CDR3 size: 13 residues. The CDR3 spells CASSVQGIYGYTF. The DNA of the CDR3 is TGTGCCAGCAGTGTACAGGGGATATATGGCTACACCTTC.

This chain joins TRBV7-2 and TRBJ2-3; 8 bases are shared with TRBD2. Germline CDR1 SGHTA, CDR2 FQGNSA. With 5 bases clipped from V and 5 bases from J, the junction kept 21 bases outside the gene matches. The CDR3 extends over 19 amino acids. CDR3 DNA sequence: TGTGCCAGCAGCCCCCTAATGACGCGGGGGGTTACAGGGATAGATACGCAGTATTTT. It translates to CASSPLMTRGVTGIDTQYF.

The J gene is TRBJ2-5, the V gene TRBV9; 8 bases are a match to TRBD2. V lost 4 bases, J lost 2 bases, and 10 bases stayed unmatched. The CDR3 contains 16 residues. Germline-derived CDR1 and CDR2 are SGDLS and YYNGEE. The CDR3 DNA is TGTGCCAGCAGCCAGTCGGGGGGGGACCCTCAAGAGACCCAGTACTTC. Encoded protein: CASSQSGGDPQETQYF.